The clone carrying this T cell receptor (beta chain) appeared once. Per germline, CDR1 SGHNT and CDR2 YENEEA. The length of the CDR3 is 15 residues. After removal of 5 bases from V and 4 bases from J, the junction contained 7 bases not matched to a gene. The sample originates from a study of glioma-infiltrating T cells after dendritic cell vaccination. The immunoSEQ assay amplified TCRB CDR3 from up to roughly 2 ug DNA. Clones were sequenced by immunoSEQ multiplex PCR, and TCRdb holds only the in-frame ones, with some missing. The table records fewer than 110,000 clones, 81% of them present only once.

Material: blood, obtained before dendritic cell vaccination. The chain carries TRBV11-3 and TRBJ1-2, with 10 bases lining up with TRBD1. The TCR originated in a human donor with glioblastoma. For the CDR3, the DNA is TGTGCCAGCAGCATGCGACAGGGGGCTTTCTATGGCTACACCTTC. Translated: CASSMRQGAFYGYTF.